This TCR beta chain came from a study of sequential checkpoint blockade in melanoma. Study-wide background: Each arm's sequence ended with maintenance nivolumab.

The V gene lost 6 bases and the J gene lost 0 bases, with 11 bases spanning the gap. CDR3 length: 15 amino acids. The germline CDR1 and CDR2 sequences are MNHNY and SVGAGI (reference sequence). TCRdb's copy holds only in-frame clones and misses some; the assay was immunoSEQ multiplex PCR. Here the sample spans tens of thousands of clones, 86% being singletons. The treatment: randomized to nivolumab then ipilimumab (arm A) or the reverse (arm B). Sorted cells were live CD3+CD8+, lacking CD19 and CD56, from PBMCs. The sample in question was CD8+ T cells sorted from blood (inferred from file names), obtained from a patient given nivolumab and ipilimumab in sequence. This chain joins TRBV6-6 and TRBJ2-2, with D tentatively TRBD1 (5 bases). The clonotype was recovered from a human donor with melanoma. CDR3 protein: CASSNLGANTGELFF. CDR3 coding DNA: TGTGCCAGCAGCAACCTAGGGGCGAACACCGGGGAGCTGTTTTTT.